The 2 T cell receptor beta chains below all came from one sample that was sequenced in a study of T-cell reconstitution after alpha-beta-depleted transplantation in children. It was with unique molecular identifiers that the TCRbeta library was prepared. Using its own MiXCR run on the PCR reads, TCRdb lists one record per CDR3 protein. Of more than 500,000 distinct CDR3 sequences in the sample, about an eighth are singletons; the top ten hold around 15%. The sample in question was PBMCs, mostly from graft donor cells, obtained 180 days after TCRalphabeta/CD19-depleted stem cell transplant. The receptor source for this set is a female patient younger than 10 who had a stem cell transplant for aplastic anemia, so the T cells may come from the graft donor.

This clonotype was observed a few times. The chain is built from TRBV5-1 and TRBJ2-2, with 9 bases that match TRBD1. There are 16 residues in the CDR3. CDR1 and CDR2 from the germline V gene are SGHRS and YFSETQ. The trim removed 4 bases at V and 1 base at J, leaving 5 bases unmatched. The DNA of the CDR3 is TGCGCCAGCAGCCACACAGGGGGCAGGAACACCGGGGAGCTGTTTTTT. Amino acid sequence: CASSHTGGRNTGELFF.

This clonotype occurred a few times. This rearrangement joins TRBV4-3 to TRBJ2-5; D is ambiguous. The CDR3 has 16 amino acids. The germline gives CDR1 LGHNA, CDR2 YSLEER. Trimming left V 0 bases short and J 5 bases short, with 16 bases between. This CDR3 reads CASSQDLYTASETQYF. CDR3 nucleotide sequence: TGCGCCAGCAGCCAAGATCTGTATACGGCTTCCGAGACCCAGTACTTC.